These 10 T cell receptor beta chains share one sample of origin, sequenced in a study of T cell repertoires in cytomegalovirus infection (dated by TCRdb to the late 2010s). The reads were generated on an Illumina HiSeq 1500. Clones were called with MiXCR by TCRdb after fastp trimmed the public reads at Q25, and only in-frame beta chains were retained. All rows with the same CDR3 protein become a single entry with the most common DNA and genes. The sample table shows more than 400,000 distinct CDR3 sequences, and 26% are seen once. The leading ten clones occupy around 14% of the sample. Material for sequencing was PBMCs. The receptor set was obtained from a human donor in good health (CMV status not recorded). Some clones in this sample may be carry-over from other donors' samples.

The sample holds a few counts of this clonotype. V gene TRBV28 combines with J gene TRBJ1-1; no clear D gene. This CDR3 region has 15 residues. Trimming cost V 5 bases and J 1 base, with 14 bases left between them. Germline CDR1 and CDR2: MDHEN and SYDVKM. As DNA, the CDR3 is TGTGCCAGCAGTCCCGTTTTAGGGAAGAACACTGAAGCTTTCTTT. Amino acid sequence: CASSPVLGKNTEAFF.

This clonotype was detected many times. CDR3 nucleotide sequence: TGTGCCAGCGCTTACTGGACAGGGTTGAACACTGAAGCTTTCTTT. Amino acid sequence: CASAYWTGLNTEAFF. The J gene is TRBJ1-1, the V gene TRBV7-9, with 8 bases lining up with TRBD1. V was clipped by 8 bases and J by 0 bases; unmatched bases: 8. The CDR3 sequence is 15 residues long. CDR1 is SEHNR, CDR2 FQNEAQ, per germline (reference sequence).

The chain recombines TRBV7-9 with TRBJ2-5, with TRBD2 matching 9 bases. The V gene's germline CDR1 is SEHNR and CDR2 FQNEAQ (reference sequence). This CDR3 region has 16 residues. Unmatched junction bases numbered 6, after V lost 4 bases and J lost 0 bases. The CDR3 nucleotides are TGTGCCAGCAGCTCAAATAAGCGGGAGGACCAAGAGACCCAGTACTTC. Its protein product is CASSSNKREDQETQYF.

This rearrangement joins TRBV27 to TRBJ1-1; tentatively, D is TRBD1 (6 bases). The CDR3 is 16 residues long. CDR1 and CDR2 from the germline V gene are MNHEY and SMNVEV (reference sequence). V gave up 4 bases and J gave up 1 base, with 16 bases separating them. The CDR3, as DNA: TGTGCCAGCAGTTCTTCATTAGGGGGGTCGAACACTGAAGCTTTCTTT. As protein: CASSSSLGGSNTEAFF.

J is TRBJ1-1 and V is TRBV29-1; D not certain. Germline values: CDR1 SQVTM, CDR2 ANQGSEA. The CDR3 has 15 amino acids. This CDR3 is CSSAGTNLMNTEAFF. The CDR3 nucleotides are TGCAGTAGTGCAGGAACCAACCTCATGAACACTGAAGCTTTCTTT.

V is TRBV15 and J is TRBJ2-2; TRBD1 is a possible D gene (6 bases). V was cut by 3 bases and J by 1 base, with 15 bases left in between. CDR1 LNHNV and CDR2 YYDKDF come from the germline V gene (reference sequence). This CDR3 has 17 residues. CDR3 DNA sequence: TGTGCCACCAGCAGTGTCCCTGGACAGCGGAACACCGGGGAGCTGTTTTTT. Amino acids: CATSSVPGQRNTGELFF.

The rearrangement uses TRBV28 and TRBJ1-1; D call uncertain. Germline loops: CDR1 MDHEN, CDR2 SYDVKM. The CDR3 is 13 amino acids. V lost 1 base to trimming and J lost 5 bases, with 8 bases between them. The DNA of the CDR3 is TGTGCCAGCAGTTTATTTCGCCGAACTGAAGCTTTCTTT. Translating it yields CASSLFRRTEAFF.

This clonotype came up a few times. CDR3 in amino acids: CSASRLAGGHDEQFF. Written as DNA, the CDR3 is TGCAGTGCTAGTCGTCTAGCGGGAGGGCATGATGAGCAGTTCTTC. This chain links TRBV20-1 with TRBJ2-1; 12 positions agree with TRBD2. The CDR3 has 15 amino acids. Germline values: CDR1 DFQATT, CDR2 SNEGSKA (reference sequence). J was trimmed by 8 bases and V by 3 bases; bases with no gene match: 8.

This clonotype was counted at least ten times. The chain has TRBV7-2 and TRBJ1-5; the match to TRBD1 covers 8 bases. This CDR3 is 15 amino acids long. V lost 3 bases to trimming and J lost 9 bases; unmatched junction nucleotides: 10. Per the germline V gene, CDR1 is SGHTA and CDR2 is FQGNSA. The CDR3: CASSLGAGGKTPQHF. The CDR3, as DNA: TGTGCCAGCAGCTTGGGGGCAGGGGGCAAGACGCCCCAGCATTTT.

The gene calls are TRBV6-5 and TRBJ1-4, with D uncertain. In germline, CDR1 is MNHEY, CDR2 SVGAGI. The CDR3 loop spans 13 amino acids. Trimming cost V 2 bases and J 8 bases, with 9 bases left between them. CDR3 sequence: CASSYTLAEKLFF. The CDR3 nucleotides are TGTGCCAGCAGTTACACTCTAGCCGAAAAACTGTTTTTT.